Shown below are 24 T cell receptor beta chains from a single sample sequenced in a study of identical twins (TCRdb year 2016). The library was generated by 5' RACE. The instrument was an Illumina HiSeq 2000. In TCRdb, the public reads were trimmed at Q25 with fastp and aligned with MiXCR, with productive beta chains retained. Identical CDR3 protein sequences are pooled into one entry, listed with their most common genes and DNA. For this sample the table gives 1.5 million to 2 million distinct CDR3 sequences, of which around 33% were detected only once. The ten top clones hold around 0.3% of the sample. Sequenced input: cord blood. The receptors stem from a newborn girl in good health.

This clonotype appeared a few times. The gene calls are TRBV5-1 and TRBJ2-6; TRBD2 matches 9 bases. J lost 2 bases, V lost 6 bases, and 6 bases had no gene match. This CDR3 has 16 amino acids. Germline V CDR1 and CDR2: SGHRS, YFSETQ. This CDR3 is CASNQRGDPGANVLTF. The DNA for the CDR3 is TGCGCCAGCAATCAGCGGGGGGACCCTGGGGCCAACGTCCTGACTTTC. The variable domain in full, with the rest retrieved from reference TRBV5-1 and TRBJ2-6, is KAGVTQTPRYLIKTRGQQVTLSCSPISGHRSVSWYQQTPGQGLQFLFEYFSETQRNKGNFPGRFSGRQFSNSRSEMNVSTLELGDSALYLCASNQRGDPGANVLTFGAGSRLTVL.

This clonotype was observed a handful of times. This chain's CDR3 is CASRQTSGAYNEQFF. As DNA, the CDR3 is TGTGCCAGCAGGCAGACTAGCGGGGCTTACAATGAGCAGTTCTTC. This rearrangement joins TRBV12-3 or TRBV12-4 to TRBJ2-1, with TRBD2 identical over 11 bases. J lost 4 bases, V lost 6 bases, and 5 bases had no gene match. This CDR3 region has 15 residues.

This clonotype came up many times. The chain links TRBV7-2 to TRBJ2-1; tentative D call: TRBD1 (5 bases). The germline CDR1 and CDR2 sequences are SGHTA and FQGNSA. Between the trimmed V and J ends, which lost 1 base and 0 bases, there was a span of 7 bases. This CDR3 contains 15 residues. CDR3 in amino acids: CASSLGTYSYNEQFF. In DNA form, the CDR3 reads TGTGCCAGCAGCTTAGGGACATACTCCTACAATGAGCAGTTCTTC.

This chain connects TRBV20-1 to TRBJ1-1; 10 nucleotides line up with TRBD1. Germline V gives CDR1 DFQATT, CDR2 SNEGSKA (reference sequence). The CDR3 is 17 amino acids. J was trimmed by 4 bases and V by 2 bases; bases with no gene match: 13. CDR3 residues: CSARSGQGSRWATEAFF. The CDR3 DNA is TGCAGTGCTAGATCGGGACAGGGGTCACGCTGGGCCACTGAAGCTTTCTTT.

This clonotype was picked up a small number of times. V usage is TRBV28 and J usage is TRBJ2-7; D not resolved. Germline V lookup: CDR1 MDHEN, CDR2 SYDVKM. This CDR3 comprises 13 residues. The V and J ends lost 7 bases and 6 bases respectively, with 16 bases between them. CDR3 nucleotide sequence: TGTGCCAGCACCGAAATGGCCTTTGGCGAGCAGTACTTC. It specifies CASTEMAFGEQYF.

The J gene is TRBJ1-2, the V gene TRBV6-6; D is ambiguous. In germline, CDR1 is MNHNY, CDR2 SVGAGI (reference sequence). V was shortened by 2 bases and J by 10 bases, with 17 bases between the two germline ends. This CDR3 contains 14 residues. The CDR3 nucleotides read TGTGCCAGCAGTTACGGGCAGTCCGAGATATCCTACACCTTC. It specifies CASSYGQSEISYTF.

This chain uses TRBV27 with TRBJ2-7, with 9 bases identical to TRBD2. Trimming removed 6 bases from V and 0 bases from J; junction bases left unmatched: 6. This CDR3 has 15 residues. Germline assignment: CDR1 MNHEY and CDR2 SMNVEV (reference sequence). In DNA, the CDR3 is TGTGCCAGCAGCCGACTAGCGGACCACTCCTACGAGCAGTACTTC. Amino acid sequence: CASSRLADHSYEQYF.

The chain uses TRBV20-1 and TRBJ2-3; D unresolved. There are 12 residues in the CDR3. CDR1 and CDR2 (germline): DFQATT, SNEGSKA (reference sequence). Trimming pared 1 base from V and 6 bases from J, leaving 8 bases between. The CDR3 DNA sequence: TGCAGTGCTAGAGGGGTTGGGGATACGCAGTATTTT. Its translation: CSARGVGDTQYF.

The chain carries TRBV4-2 and TRBJ2-2; D uncertain. The germline V gene encodes CDR1 LGHNA and CDR2 YNFKEQ. The CDR3 consists of 15 residues. Trimming took off 0 bases at V and 0 bases at J, with 5 bases between the two ends. In DNA, the CDR3 is TGTGCCAGCAGCCAAGAGAGCCCGAACACCGGGGAGCTGTTTTTT. Encoded protein: CASSQESPNTGELFF.

This clonotype has more than one count but fewer than ten. The chain has TRBV28 and TRBJ2-1; maybe TRBD1 (6 bases). V lost 1 base and J lost 15, with 19 bases in between. This CDR3 has 14 amino acids. Germline CDR1 MDHEN, CDR2 SYDVKM. DNA for the CDR3: TGTGCCAGCAGTTTATACAGGGTCCACCTAGGAGGGTTCTTC. It translates to CASSLYRVHLGGFF. Filled out from reference TRBV28 and TRBJ2-1, the complete variable domain reads DVKVTQSSRYLVKRTGEKVFLECVQDMDHENMFWYRQDPGLGLRLIYFSYDVKMKEKGDIPEGYSVSREKKERFSLILESASTNQTSMYLCASSLYRVHLGGFFGPGTRLTVL.

This clonotype was picked up a small number of times. The chain couples TRBV28 to TRBJ2-3; TRBD1 agrees at 7 bases. With 4 bases clipped from V and 3 bases from J, the junction kept 4 bases outside the gene matches. Germline CDR1 and CDR2: MDHEN and SYDVKM. There are 14 residues in the CDR3. The CDR3 nucleotides read TGTGCCAGCAGTTCGACAGGGTGGACAGATACGCAGTATTTT. Translating it yields CASSSTGWTDTQYF.

This clonotype was seen a handful of times. J is TRBJ2-1 and V is TRBV3-1; TRBD2 is a possible D gene (6 bases). The CDR3 is made up of 14 amino acids. Trimming pared 4 bases from V and 5 bases from J, leaving 12 bases between. From germline, CDR1 is LGHDT and CDR2 YNNKEL (reference sequence). The CDR3: CASSPLAPHNEQFF. DNA of the CDR3: TGTGCCAGCAGCCCCCTAGCGCCTCACAATGAGCAGTTCTTC.

The chain combines TRBV3-1 with TRBJ1-5; TRBD1 is a possible D gene (5 bases). Trimming removed 4 bases from V and 2 bases from J, with 9 bases in between. In germline, CDR1 is LGHDT, CDR2 YNNKEL (reference sequence). There are 14 residues in the CDR3. The CDR3 is CASSRGVGNQPQHF. The CDR3 bases are TGTGCCAGCAGCCGGGGGGTTGGCAATCAGCCCCAGCATTTT.

The chain employs TRBV27 and TRBJ1-1; D uncertain. Germline CDR1 is MNHEY and CDR2 is SMNVEV (reference sequence). This CDR3 comprises 14 residues. V was pared by 8 bases and J by 4 bases, with 17 bases between. Written as DNA, the CDR3 is TGTGCCAGCTATATAGGCCAGAGGAGCACTGAAGCTTTCTTT. Amino acid sequence: CASYIGQRSTEAFF.

The genes are TRBV28 and TRBJ2-6; no clear D gene. CDR3 length: 13 amino acids. V lost 11 bases, J lost 1 base, and 9 bases lay in between. Per the germline V gene, CDR1 is MDHEN and CDR2 is SYDVKM. In nucleotides, the CDR3 is TGTGCCTCCACAGAGTCTGGGGCCAACGTCCTGACTTTC. Amino acids: CASTESGANVLTF.

This clonotype has just a few counts. The chain carries TRBV28 and TRBJ2-1, with TRBD1 matching over 7 bases. CDR3 size: 15 residues. Germline CDR1 and CDR2: MDHEN and SYDVKM. V trimming: 3 bases; J trimming: 0 bases; junction bases outside the gene matches: 2. The CDR3 sequence is CASSLQGVSYNEQFF. In nucleotides, the CDR3 is TGTGCCAGCAGTTTGCAGGGGGTCTCCTACAATGAGCAGTTCTTC.

V usage is TRBV6-5 and J usage is TRBJ2-7; TRBD2 aligns across 10 bases. With 2 bases clipped from V and 7 bases from J, the junction kept 5 bases outside the gene matches. The germline gives CDR1 MNHEY, CDR2 SVGAGI. This CDR3 is built from 14 residues. The DNA for the CDR3 is TGTGCCAGCAGTTACAGCGGGAGGGCCAATGAGCAGTACTTC. Its translation is CASSYSGRANEQYF.

The table lists this clonotype with many counts. This chain connects TRBV10-3 to TRBJ2-4; D remains ambiguous. V lost 0 bases and J lost 0, with 9 bases in between. The CDR3 is 16 residues long. Germline CDR1 reads ENHRY; CDR2 reads SYGVKD. CDR3 region: CAISESITLAKNIQYF. The DNA for the CDR3 is TGTGCCATCAGTGAGTCGATCACCCTAGCCAAAAACATTCAGTACTTC.

This chain joins TRBV5-1 and TRBJ2-7; D gene unclear. V was clipped by 0 bases and J by 4 bases, with 11 bases between them. Germline values: CDR1 SGHRS, CDR2 YFSETQ. This CDR3 has 14 amino acids. The CDR3 DNA reads as TGCGCCAGCAGCTTGGCCCAGAATTCGTACGAGCAGTACTTC. Amino acids: CASSLAQNSYEQYF.

This clonotype was picked up many times. The gene calls are TRBV3-1 and TRBJ2-3; D is perhaps TRBD2 (6 bases). The CDR3 has 12 residues. V lost 0 bases to trimming and J lost 8 bases, with 6 bases between them. CDR1 and CDR2 (germline): LGHDT, YNNKEL (reference sequence). CDR3 sequence: CASSQEGGTQYF. CDR3 sequence (DNA): TGTGCCAGCAGCCAAGAGGGGGGTACGCAGTATTTT.

This clonotype turned up a few times. V and J are TRBV2 and TRBJ1-5; D not resolved. Trimming took 5 bases from V and 1 from J, leaving 18 bases between them. CDR3 length: 17 residues. Per the germline V gene, CDR1 is SNHLY and CDR2 is FYNNEI. CDR3 coding DNA: TGTGCCAGCAGTTACCCCACCACGGCCCGGAGCAATCAGCCCCAGCATTTT. It yields the protein CASSYPTTARSNQPQHF.

The chain recombines TRBV19 with TRBJ2-2, with TRBD2 matching 12 bases. The CDR3 runs to 14 residues. In germline, CDR1 is LNHDA, CDR2 SQIVND (reference sequence). V gave up 7 bases and J gave up 6 bases; unmatched junction bases: 3. The chain's CDR3 is CASIGLAGSGELFF. The DNA of the CDR3 is TGTGCCAGTATCGGACTAGCGGGGTCCGGGGAGCTGTTTTTT.

This chain joins TRBV4-1 and TRBJ1-6; D unresolved. This CDR3 has 15 amino acids. The germline V and J ends were trimmed by 1 base and 7 bases, with 11 bases remaining between them. CDR1 MGHRA and CDR2 YSYEKL come from the germline V gene. CDR3 bases: TGCGCCAGCAGCCAAGGGGATCCTTTAAATTCACCCCTCCACTTT. Translated, it gives CASSQGDPLNSPLHF.

The chain is built from TRBV12-5 and TRBJ1-1; 7 nucleotides match TRBD1. The CDR3 runs 17 residues. Germline-derived CDR1 and CDR2 are LGHNT and FRNRAP. The J segment lost 0 bases and the V segment lost 0 bases, leaving 7 bases of the junction unmatched. The CDR3 DNA reads TGTGCTAGTGGTTTGGTAAAGCCAGGGGGGCTGAACACTGAAGCTTTCTTT. Protein: CASGLVKPGGLNTEAFF.